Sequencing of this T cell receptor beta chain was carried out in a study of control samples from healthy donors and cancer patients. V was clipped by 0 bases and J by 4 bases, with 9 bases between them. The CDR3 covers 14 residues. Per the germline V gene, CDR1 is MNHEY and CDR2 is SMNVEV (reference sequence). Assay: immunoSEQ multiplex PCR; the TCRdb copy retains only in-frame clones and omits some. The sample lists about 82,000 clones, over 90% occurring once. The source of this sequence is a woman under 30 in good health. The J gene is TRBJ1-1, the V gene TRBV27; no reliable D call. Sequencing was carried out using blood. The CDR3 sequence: CASSLSGDFTEAFF. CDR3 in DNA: TGTGCCAGCAGTTTATCTGGGGATTTCACTGAAGCTTTCTTT.